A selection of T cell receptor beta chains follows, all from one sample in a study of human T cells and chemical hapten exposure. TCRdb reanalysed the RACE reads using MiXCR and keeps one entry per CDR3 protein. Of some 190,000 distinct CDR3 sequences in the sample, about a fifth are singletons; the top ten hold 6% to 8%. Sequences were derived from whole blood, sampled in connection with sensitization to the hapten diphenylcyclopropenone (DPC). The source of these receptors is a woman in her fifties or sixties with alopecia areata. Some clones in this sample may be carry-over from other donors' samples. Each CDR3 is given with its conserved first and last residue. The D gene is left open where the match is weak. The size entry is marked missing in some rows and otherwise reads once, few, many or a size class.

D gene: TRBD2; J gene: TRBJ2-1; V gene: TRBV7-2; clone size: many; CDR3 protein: CASSLFFLAGVNEQFF; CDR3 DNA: TGTGCCAGCAGCTTATTTTTCCTAGCGGGAGTCAATGAGCAGTTCTTC
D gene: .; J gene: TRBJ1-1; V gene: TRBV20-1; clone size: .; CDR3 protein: CSGENLGTEAFF; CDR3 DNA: TGCAGTGGTGAAAACCTGGGGACTGAAGCTTTCTTT
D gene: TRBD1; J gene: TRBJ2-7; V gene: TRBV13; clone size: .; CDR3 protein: CASSLRRSAGGRNEQYF; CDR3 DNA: TGTGCCAGCAGCTTAAGGCGGTCGGCAGGGGGCCGGAACGAGCAGTACTTC
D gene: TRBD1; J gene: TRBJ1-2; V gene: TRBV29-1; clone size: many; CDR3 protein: CSGLDRADYGYTF; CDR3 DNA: TGCAGCGGTTTGGACAGGGCCGACTATGGCTACACCTTC
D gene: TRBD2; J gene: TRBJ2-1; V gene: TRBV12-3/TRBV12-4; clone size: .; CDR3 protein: CASSPLMVAGYEQFF; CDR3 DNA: TGTGCCAGCAGTCCTCTGATGGTAGCGGGCTATGAGCAGTTCTTC
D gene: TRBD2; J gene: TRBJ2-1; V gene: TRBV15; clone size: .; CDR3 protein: CATSTRLADEQFF; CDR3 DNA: TGTGCCACCAGCACAAGACTAGCGGATGAGCAGTTCTTC
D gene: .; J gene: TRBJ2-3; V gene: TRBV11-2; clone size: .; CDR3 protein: CASSLMRETDTQYF; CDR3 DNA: TGTGCCAGCAGCTTAATGAGGGAGACAGATACGCAGTATTTT
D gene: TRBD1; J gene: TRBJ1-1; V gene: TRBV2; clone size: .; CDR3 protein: CASTAGTGVFEAFF; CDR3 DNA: TGTGCCAGCACGGCAGGGACAGGGGTATTTGAAGCTTTCTTT
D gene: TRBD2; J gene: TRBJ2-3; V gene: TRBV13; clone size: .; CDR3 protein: CASSVRLAGGPRDTQYF; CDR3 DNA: TGTGCCAGCAGCGTTCGACTAGCGGGAGGCCCCCGAGATACGCAGTATTTT
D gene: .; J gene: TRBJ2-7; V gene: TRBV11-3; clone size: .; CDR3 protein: CASSLDSGQGYEQYF; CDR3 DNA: TGTGCCAGCAGCTTAGATTCTGGCCAGGGGTACGAGCAGTACTTC
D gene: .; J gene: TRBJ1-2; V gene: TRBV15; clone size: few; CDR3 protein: CATSREVGDTIYGYTF; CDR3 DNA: TGTGCCACCAGCAGAGAGGTCGGGGATACGATCTATGGCTACACCTTC
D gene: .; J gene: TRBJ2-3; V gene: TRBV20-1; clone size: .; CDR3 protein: CSAQPSTDTQYF; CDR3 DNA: TGCAGTGCTCAACCGAGCACAGATACGCAGTATTTT
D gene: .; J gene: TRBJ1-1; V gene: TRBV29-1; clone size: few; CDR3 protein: CSVVRAAADRAFF; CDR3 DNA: TGCAGCGTTGTCAGGGCGGCGGCTGATCGGGCTTTCTTT
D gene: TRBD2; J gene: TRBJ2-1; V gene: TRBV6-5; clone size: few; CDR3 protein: CASSKRAGSAYNEQFF; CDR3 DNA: TGTGCCAGCAGCAAGAGAGCGGGGTCCGCCTACAATGAGCAGTTCTTC
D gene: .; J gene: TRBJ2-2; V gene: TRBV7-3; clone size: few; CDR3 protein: CASSSSPGELFF; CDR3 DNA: TGTGCCAGCAGCTCCTCGCCCGGGGAGCTGTTTTTT
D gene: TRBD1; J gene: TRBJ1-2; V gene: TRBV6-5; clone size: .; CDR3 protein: CASSVGQGAGYTF; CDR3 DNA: TGTGCCAGCAGTGTGGGACAGGGGGCCGGCTACACCTTC
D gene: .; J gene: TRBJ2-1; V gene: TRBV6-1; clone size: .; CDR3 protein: CASSEDWFGVSYNEQFF; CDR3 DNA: TGTGCCAGCAGTGAAGACTGGTTCGGGGTCTCCTACAATGAGCAGTTCTTC
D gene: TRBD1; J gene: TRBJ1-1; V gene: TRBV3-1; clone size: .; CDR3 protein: CASSSTGVTEAFF; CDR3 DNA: TGTGCCAGCAGCAGTACAGGGGTCACTGAAGCTTTCTTT
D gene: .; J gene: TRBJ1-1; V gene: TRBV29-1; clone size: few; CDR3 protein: CSVEGAFF; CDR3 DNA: TGCAGCGTTGAAGGAGCTTTCTTT
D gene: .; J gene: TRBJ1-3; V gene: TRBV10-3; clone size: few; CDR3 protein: CANSAGTSGNTIYF; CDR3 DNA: TGTGCCAACTCTGCGGGGACTTCTGGAAACACCATATATTTT
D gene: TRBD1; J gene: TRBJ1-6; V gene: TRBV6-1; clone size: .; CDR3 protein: CASSETGTVSSPLHF; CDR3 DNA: TGTGCCAGCAGTGAGACCGGGACAGTATCATCACCCCTCCACTTT
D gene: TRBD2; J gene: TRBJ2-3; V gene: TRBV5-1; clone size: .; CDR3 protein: CASPRAGGPPDTQYF; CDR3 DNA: TGCGCCAGCCCTCGGGCGGGAGGGCCTCCAGATACGCAGTATTTT
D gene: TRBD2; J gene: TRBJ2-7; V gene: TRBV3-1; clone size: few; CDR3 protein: CASSRLAGGPGEQYF; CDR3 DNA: TGTGCCAGCAGCCGACTAGCGGGAGGGCCTGGCGAGCAGTACTTC
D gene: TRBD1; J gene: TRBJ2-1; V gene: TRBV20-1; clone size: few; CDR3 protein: CSARPTGTGGYNEQFF; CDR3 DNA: TGCAGTGCTAGACCTACAGGGACAGGGGGTTACAATGAGCAGTTCTTC
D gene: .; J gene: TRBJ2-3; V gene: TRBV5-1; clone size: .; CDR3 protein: CASSFPPPQPSKDTQYF; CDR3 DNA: TGCGCCAGCAGCTTCCCCCCCCCACAACCTTCAAAAGATACGCAGTATTTT
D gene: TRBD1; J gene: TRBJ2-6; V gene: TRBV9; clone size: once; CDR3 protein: CASSERTGGVIGANVLTF; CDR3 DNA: TGTGCCAGCAGCGAGAGGACAGGGGGCGTCATTGGGGCCAACGTCCTGACTTTC
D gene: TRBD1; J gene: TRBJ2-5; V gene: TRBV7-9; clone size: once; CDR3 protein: CASIWAGQGIPYQETQYF; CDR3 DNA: TGTGCCAGCATCTGGGCGGGACAGGGAATCCCCTACCAAGAGACCCAGTACTTC
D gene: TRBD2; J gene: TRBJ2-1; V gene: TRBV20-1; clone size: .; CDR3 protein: CSASGRGYNEQFF; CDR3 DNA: TGCAGTGCTAGCGGGAGGGGATACAATGAGCAGTTCTTC
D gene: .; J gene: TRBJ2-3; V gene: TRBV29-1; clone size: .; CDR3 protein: CSVEDRVAGSTDTQYF; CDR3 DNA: TGCAGCGTTGAAGATCGAGTGGCGGGCAGCACAGATACGCAGTATTTT
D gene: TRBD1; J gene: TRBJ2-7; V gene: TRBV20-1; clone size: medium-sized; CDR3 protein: CSALRGTVPYEQYF; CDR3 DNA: TGCAGTGCTCTGAGGGGGACAGTTCCCTACGAGCAGTACTTC
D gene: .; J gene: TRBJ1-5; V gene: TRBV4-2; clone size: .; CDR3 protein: CASSQEISRTPQHF; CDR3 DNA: TGTGCCAGCAGCCAAGAAATTTCGAGAACGCCCCAGCATTTT
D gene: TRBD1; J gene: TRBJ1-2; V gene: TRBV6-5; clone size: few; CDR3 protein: CASRPTGDYYGYTF; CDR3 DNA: TGTGCCAGCAGGCCAACAGGGGATTACTATGGCTACACCTTC
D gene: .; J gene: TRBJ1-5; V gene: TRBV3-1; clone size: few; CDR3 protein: CASSQDQGGPQHF; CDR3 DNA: TGTGCCAGCAGCCAAGATCAAGGGGGGCCCCAGCATTTT
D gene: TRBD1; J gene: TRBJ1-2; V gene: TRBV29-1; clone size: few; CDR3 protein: CSVPTTGGGGYTF; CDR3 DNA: TGCAGCGTGCCAACGACAGGGGGAGGAGGCTACACCTTC
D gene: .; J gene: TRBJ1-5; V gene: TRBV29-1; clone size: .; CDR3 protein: CSVGEAWGNQPQHF; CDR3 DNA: TGCAGCGTTGGTGAGGCATGGGGCAATCAGCCCCAGCATTTT
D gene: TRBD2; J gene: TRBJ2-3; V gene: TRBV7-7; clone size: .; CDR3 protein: CASSRGLAGGDTQYF; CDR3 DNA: TGTGCCAGCAGCAGGGGACTAGCGGGAGGAGATACGCAGTATTTT
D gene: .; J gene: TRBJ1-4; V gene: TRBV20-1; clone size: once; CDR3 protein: CSARDLGTNEKLFF; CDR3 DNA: TGCAGTGCTAGAGATCTAGGGACTAATGAAAAACTGTTTTTT
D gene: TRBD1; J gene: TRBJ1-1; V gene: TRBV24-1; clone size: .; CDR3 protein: CATSDSGTGDTEAFF; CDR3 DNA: TGTGCCACCAGTGATTCCGGGACAGGGGACACTGAAGCTTTCTTT
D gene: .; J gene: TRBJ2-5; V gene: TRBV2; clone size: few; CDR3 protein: CASSESTRYGTQYF; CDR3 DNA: TGTGCCAGCAGTGAATCTACACGTTATGGGACCCAGTACTTC
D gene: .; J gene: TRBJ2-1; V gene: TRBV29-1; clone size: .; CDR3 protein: CSVEIVYEQFF; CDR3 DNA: TGCAGCGTTGAGATTGTTTATGAGCAGTTCTTC
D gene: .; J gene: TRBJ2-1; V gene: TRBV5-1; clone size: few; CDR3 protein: CASILGDSSYNEQFF; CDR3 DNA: TGCGCCAGCATACTTGGGGACTCCTCCTACAATGAGCAGTTCTTC
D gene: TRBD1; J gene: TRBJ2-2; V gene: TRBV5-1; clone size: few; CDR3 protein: CASSLEPGQAPGELFF; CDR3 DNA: TGCGCCAGCAGCTTGGAACCGGGACAGGCCCCCGGGGAGCTGTTTTTT
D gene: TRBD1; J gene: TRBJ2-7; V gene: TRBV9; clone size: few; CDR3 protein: CASSGTGPPYEQYF; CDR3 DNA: TGTGCCAGCAGCGGGACAGGGCCGCCCTACGAGCAGTACTTC
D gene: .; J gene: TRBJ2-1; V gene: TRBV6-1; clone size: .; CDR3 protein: CASSEDDGNEQFF; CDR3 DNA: TGTGCCAGCAGTGAAGATGACGGCAATGAGCAGTTCTTC
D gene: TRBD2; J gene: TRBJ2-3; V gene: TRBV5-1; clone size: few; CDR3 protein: CASSSGLAVEGDTQYF; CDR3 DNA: TGCGCCAGCAGCTCGGGACTAGCGGTGGAGGGGGATACGCAGTATTTT
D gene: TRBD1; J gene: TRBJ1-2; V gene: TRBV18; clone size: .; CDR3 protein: CASSPGQGYDYTF; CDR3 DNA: TGTGCCAGCTCACCGGGACAGGGTTATGACTACACCTTC
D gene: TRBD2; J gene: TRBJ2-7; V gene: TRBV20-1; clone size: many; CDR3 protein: CSARDVAGGSSYEQYF; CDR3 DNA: TGCAGTGCTAGAGACGTAGCGGGAGGGTCCTCCTACGAGCAGTACTTC
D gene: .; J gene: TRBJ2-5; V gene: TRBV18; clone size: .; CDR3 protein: CASSPPSEETQYF; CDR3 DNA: TGTGCCAGCTCACCACCGTCGGAAGAGACCCAGTACTTC
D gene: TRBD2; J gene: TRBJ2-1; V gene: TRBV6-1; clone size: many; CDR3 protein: CASSSTSGSSNEQFF; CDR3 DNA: TGTGCCAGCAGTTCAACTAGCGGGAGTAGCAATGAGCAGTTCTTC
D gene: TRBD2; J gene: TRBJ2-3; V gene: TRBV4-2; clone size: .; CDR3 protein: CASSQVSAGGGTDTQYF; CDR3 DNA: TGTGCCAGCAGCCAAGTTTCGGCGGGAGGTGGCACAGATACGCAGTATTTT
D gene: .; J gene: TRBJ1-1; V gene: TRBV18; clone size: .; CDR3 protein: CASSPQANTEAFF; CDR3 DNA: TGTGCCAGCTCGCCTCAGGCTAACACTGAAGCTTTCTTT
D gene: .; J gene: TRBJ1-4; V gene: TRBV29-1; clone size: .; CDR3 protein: CSVPKGEKLFF; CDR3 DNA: TGCAGCGTTCCCAAAGGGGAAAAACTGTTTTTT
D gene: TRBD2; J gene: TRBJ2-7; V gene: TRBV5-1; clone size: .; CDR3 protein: CASSFSGRGGGSYEQYF; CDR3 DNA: TGCGCCAGCAGCTTTAGCGGGAGGGGCGGAGGCTCCTACGAGCAGTACTTC
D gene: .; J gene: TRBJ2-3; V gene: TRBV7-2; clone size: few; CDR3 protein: CASSRDGFTDTQYF; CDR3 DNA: TGTGCCAGCAGCCGCGACGGCTTCACAGATACGCAGTATTTT
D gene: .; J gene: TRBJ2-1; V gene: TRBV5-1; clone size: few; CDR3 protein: CASSLGHGAYNEQFF; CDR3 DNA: TGCGCCAGCAGCTTGGGTCACGGGGCCTACAATGAGCAGTTCTTC